The 13 T cell receptor beta chains given below trace back to one sample, sequenced in a study of cytomegalovirus exposure and HLA in healthy donors. The PCR was carried out with 60 Vbeta primers and 13 Jbeta primers. Clones were read by immunoSEQ multiplex PCR, and TCRdb kept only the in-frame ones, dropping some. This sample has approximately 170,000 clones, with roughly 80% found just once. Sequenced input: PBMCs. The receptor source for this set is a male donor in good health and CMV-seronegative.

This clone appeared once. V usage is TRBV13 and J usage is TRBJ2-7; 12 bases line up with TRBD1. The CDR3 loop spans 16 amino acids. Germline lookup yields CDR1 PRHDT and CDR2 FYEKMQ (reference sequence). Trimming removed 1 base from V and 3 bases from J; junction bases left unmatched: 4. The CDR3 loop is CASSLEGTGGIYEQYF. CDR3 in DNA: TGTGCCAGCAGCTTAGAGGGGACAGGGGGCATCTACGAGCAGTACTTC.

The chain links TRBV4-1 to TRBJ2-3, with D perhaps TRBD1 (5 bases). Germline V gene data show CDR1 as MGHRA and CDR2 as YSYEKL. V was trimmed by 0 bases and J by 4 bases, leaving 8 bases between them. This CDR3 region has 14 residues. Written as DNA, the CDR3 is TGCGCCAGCAGCCAAGATGGGGCTGCAGATACGCAGTATTTT. Translation: CASSQDGAADTQYF.

J is TRBJ1-1 and V is TRBV30; tentatively, D is TRBD1 (5 bases). The germline V gene encodes CDR1 GTSNPN and CDR2 SVGIG (reference sequence). Trimming took 3 bases from V and 4 from J, leaving 12 bases between them. This CDR3 contains 13 residues. The DNA for the CDR3 is TGTGCCTGGAGGCAGGGTTTGCGCACTGAAGCTTTCTTT. Protein: CAWRQGLRTEAFF.

J is TRBJ2-7 and V is TRBV6-1; weak D call: TRBD1 (6 bases). The V gene's germline CDR1 is MNHNS and CDR2 SASEGT. Trimming removed 5 bases from V and 0 bases from J, with 14 bases in between. This CDR3 is built from 15 residues. This CDR3 reads CASSSRGRSSYEQYF. CDR3 sequence (DNA): TGTGCCAGCAGTAGCAGGGGCCGAAGCTCCTACGAGCAGTACTTC.

The chain carries TRBV5-6 and TRBJ2-3; 8 bases are shared with TRBD1. V lost 0 bases, J lost 6 bases, and 6 bases stayed unmatched. CDR1 is SGHDT and CDR2 is YYEEEE in the germline V gene. The CDR3 is 15 residues long. The CDR3 reads CASSLVSGGRDTQYF. The CDR3 DNA sequence: TGTGCCAGCAGCTTGGTGTCAGGGGGCCGGGATACGCAGTATTTT.

The V and J genes are TRBV14 and TRBJ2-2; 7 nucleotides match TRBD1. V shed 4 bases and J 2 bases; nucleotides not matched to a gene: 7. CDR1 is SGHDN, CDR2 FVKESK, per germline. The CDR3 spans 16 residues. The CDR3 reads CASSRYRGYNTGELFF. CDR3 nucleotide sequence: TGTGCCAGCAGCCGCTACAGGGGATACAACACCGGGGAGCTGTTTTTT. Using reference TRBV14 and TRBJ2-2 for the parts outside the CDR3, the full variable domain is EAGVTQFPSHSVIEKGQTVTLRCDPISGHDNLYWYRRVMGKEIKFLLHFVKESKQDESGMPNNRFLAERTGGTYSTLKVQPAELEDSGVYFCASSRYRGYNTGELFFGEGSRLTVL.

This clone was seen just once. The chain uses TRBV4-1 and TRBJ1-6; 8 bases align to TRBD1. Germline V gives CDR1 MGHRA, CDR2 YSYEKL. The V segment lost 6 bases and the J segment 7 bases; nucleotides outside the gene matches: 8. This CDR3 spans 15 amino acids. The CDR3 region is CASRPLRGRNSPLHF. The CDR3, as DNA: TGCGCCAGCAGGCCGCTCAGGGGGCGAAATTCACCCCTCCACTTT.

This chain links TRBV12-1 with TRBJ2-1; the table's D call TRBD1 went unverified against the DNA. TRBV12-1 is given as a pseudogene. This CDR3 spans 15 amino acids. The CDR3: CASSRPGTGWDEQFF. Written as DNA, the CDR3 is TGTGCCAGCAGCCGGCCCGGGACAGGGTGGGATGAGCAGTTCTTC.

The CDR3 protein is CASSLAQWVGRNYGYTF. CDR3 DNA sequence: TGTGCCAGCAGTTTAGCCCAATGGGTGGGGCGGAACTATGGCTACACCTTC. The chain employs TRBV27 and TRBJ1-2; D may be TRBD1 (5 bases). Deletions cut 2 bases from V and 2 bases from J, with 18 bases between. Germline CDR1 and CDR2: MNHEY and SMNVEV (reference sequence). CDR3 size: 17 residues.

This clone has just a few counts. The V and J genes are TRBV7-9 and TRBJ2-4; D unresolved. CDR3 size: 12 residues. V was shortened by 3 bases and J by 6 bases, with 6 bases between the two germline ends. The germline gives CDR1 SEHNR, CDR2 FQNEAQ (reference sequence). CDR3 DNA: TGTGCCAGCAGCTTGACGGGAAACATTCAGTACTTC. Its protein product is CASSLTGNIQYF.

V gene TRBV6-1 combines with J gene TRBJ2-3; possible D gene TRBD2, 7 bases. V was cut by 6 bases and J by 4 bases, with 14 bases left in between. This CDR3 has 14 residues. Germline values: CDR1 MNHNS, CDR2 SASEGT. CDR3 DNA: TGTGCCAGCAGCCGGCGGGGGCTTGCAGATACGCAGTATTTT. Encoded protein: CASSRRGLADTQYF.

This sequence joins TRBV5-8 and TRBJ1-6; D is uncertain. V lost 4 bases and J lost 11, with 10 bases in between. The length of the CDR3 is 12 residues. Germline CDR1 reads SGHTS; CDR2 reads YDEGEE. The DNA of the CDR3 is TGTGCCAGCAGCCTACTACGTACACCCCTCCACTTT. This sequence encodes CASSLLRTPLHF.

V usage is TRBV9 and J usage is TRBJ1-2; 11 nucleotides line up with TRBD1. There are 14 residues in the CDR3. Germline CDR1 is SGDLS and CDR2 is YYNGEE. Trimming cost V 5 bases and J 7 bases; bases outside gene matches: 7. CDR3 nucleotides: TGTGCCAGCAGTGCCGGACAGGGGGCGCTTGGCTACACCTTC. Its protein product is CASSAGQGALGYTF.